The T cell receptor beta chain under discussion was sequenced for a study of cytotoxic CD8 clonotypes in ibrutinib-treated CLL. Background on the study: There were roughly 12 relapsed/refractory patients and some 15 treatment-naive patients, and under 18 were IGHV unmutated.

Here immunoSEQ multiplex PCR was the method, and the copy in TCRdb shows in-frame clones only, minus some. This table holds about 50,000 clones, around three fifths found once. The V gene's germline CDR1 is SNHLY and CDR2 FYNNEI. The CDR3 consists of 16 residues. The V and J ends lost 4 bases and 8 bases respectively, with 21 bases between them. The rearrangement joins TRBV2 to TRBJ2-1, with TRBD2 as a possible D gene (6 bases). This sequence was found in a human donor with chronic lymphocytic leukemia. Sequenced material: PBMCs, taken after 24 months of ibrutinib treatment. The CDR3 is CASSGSSAHPYYEQFF. CDR3 DNA sequence: TGTGCCAGCAGTGGGTCTAGCGCTCATCCCTATTATGAGCAGTTCTTC.